This paragraph reports one TCR beta chain. Its antigen is unknown. This specimen belongs to a study of OX40 agonist ivuxolimab in advanced cancers. Study summary: Participants, around 80% male, averaged around 60 years of age, ranging from roughly 23 to 90.

Libraries were prepared by immunoSEQ multiplex PCR; TCRdb keeps only in-frame clonotypes and omits some of them. The sample carries 30,000 to 35,000 clones, 92% recorded once. The V end was cut by 1 base, the J end by 0 bases, with 8 bases between. Germline V gene lookup returns CDR1 SGHTA and CDR2 FQGTGA. This CDR3 spans 15 amino acids. Broader study findings: Some patients who did not respond also had low normalized T-cell clonal expansion.

The gene calls are TRBV7-3 and TRBJ2-3; weak D call: TRBD2 (5 bases). Sequenced here: CD4+ or CD8+ T cells sorted from blood, sampled in a trial of the OX40 agonist ivuxolimab. The clonotype originates from an adult with an advanced solid tumor such as melanoma, head and neck, liver or kidney cancer. The CDR3: CASSLRLTSTDTQYF. CDR3 nucleotides: TGTGCCAGCAGCTTAAGACTAACTAGCACAGATACGCAGTATTTT.